Listed below are T cell receptor beta chains from one sample, sequenced in a study of T cells in Graves' hyperthyroidism and ophthalmopathy. TCRdb re-called the multiplex PCR reads with MiXCR, one entry per CDR3 protein. The top ten hold around 20% of the sample, which has 550,000 to 700,000 distinct CDR3 sequences, about 43% seen once. The sample taken for sequencing was peripheral blood or thyroid tissue (not recorded which). Every receptor here comes from an adult woman with Graves' disease, either hyperthyroidism or ophthalmopathy (not recorded which). The CDR3 runs from the conserved cysteine through the conserved F or W. The D gene is left open where the match is weak. A clone size is listed for some rows: how often the clone was seen (once, few, many), or a class if it is expanded.

d_call j_call clone_size v_call cdr3_aa cdr3_nt
NA TRBJ2-5 many TRBV27 CASSLSHSQETQYF TGTGCCAGCAGTTTATCGCATAGCCAAGAGACCCAGTACTTC
NA TRBJ1-5 many TRBV19 CASSIANQPQHF TGTGCCAGTAGTATCGCCAATCAGCCCCAGCATTTT
NA TRBJ2-1 few TRBV6-4 CASSDAQDSAGYNEQFF TGTGCCAGCAGTGACGCCCAGGACTCAGCCGGGTACAATGAGCAGTTCTTC
NA TRBJ2-5 NA TRBV7-6 CASSETGPASGTGEETQYF TGTGCCAGCAGCGAGACCGGTCCGGCTAGCGGGACAGGGGAAGAGACCCAGTACTTC
TRBD1 TRBJ1-1 few TRBV10-3 CAISDPGTGTIEAFF TGTGCCATCAGTGACCCCGGGACAGGGACCATTGAAGCTTTCTTT
NA TRBJ2-7 many TRBV5-1 CASSFTLGAASYEQYF TGCGCCAGCAGCTTTACCCTGGGGGCGGCCTCTTACGAGCAGTACTTC
TRBD2 TRBJ2-3 once TRBV5-1 CASSLPGLADTDTQYF TGTGCCAGCAGCTTACCGGGACTAGCGGACACAGATACGCAGTATTTT
TRBD2 TRBJ2-7 few TRBV3-1 CASSQDWPGLAGVPYEQYF TGTGCCAGCAGCCAAGATTGGCCAGGACTAGCGGGAGTACCCTACGAGCAGTACTTC
NA TRBJ2-7 NA TRBV9 CASSTDPSVEQYF TGTGCCAGCAGCACAGACCCCAGCGTCGAGCAGTACTTC
TRBD1 TRBJ2-7 NA TRBV7-9 CASSPGQVRSYEQYF TGTGCCAGCAGCCCCGGACAGGTTCGCTCCTACGAGCAGTACTTC
TRBD2 TRBJ2-3 NA TRBV5-1 CASSWGLAGMFGTDTQYF TGCGCCAGCAGCTGGGGACTAGCGGGCATGTTCGGCACAGATACGCAGTATTTT
NA TRBJ2-5 NA TRBV10-3 CAITEDRRPFQETQYF TGTGCCATCACCGAGGACAGACGACCTTTCCAAGAGACCCAGTACTTC
NA TRBJ2-2 NA TRBV2 CASTAREGYNTGELFF TGTGCCAGCACCGCTCGCGAAGGATATAACACCGGGGAGCTGTTTTTT
NA TRBJ2-5 NA TRBV7-7 CASSLSRDGGETQYF TGTGCTAGCAGCTTATCCCGGGACGGCGGGGAGACCCAGTACTTC
NA TRBJ1-1 few TRBV6-1 CASSEGYRLKGNEAFF TGTGCCAGCAGTGAAGGTTACCGCCTCAAGGGGAATGAAGCTTTCTTT
TRBD1 TRBJ2-7 NA TRBV19 CAMRDRGVLRLSYEQYF TGTGCCATGAGGGACAGGGGCGTTTTGAGACTTTCGTACGAGCAGTACTTC
NA TRBJ2-7 NA TRBV7-9 CASSWGQWNEQYF TGTGCCAGCAGCTGGGGACAATGGAATGAGCAGTACTTC
NA TRBJ1-4 NA TRBV25-1 CAARGLGSEKLFF TGTGCGGCCAGGGGCCTGGGAAGTGAAAAACTGTTTTTT
TRBD2 TRBJ2-7 NA TRBV20-1 CSERAGDEQYF TGCAGTGAGAGAGCGGGAGACGAGCAGTACTTC
NA TRBJ1-6 NA TRBV25-1 CASTTVHNAPLHF TGTGCCAGCACGACAGTTCATAATGCACCCCTCCACTTT
TRBD1 TRBJ1-2 few TRBV28 CASSLQGQPDYGYTF TGTGCCAGCAGTTTACAGGGACAGCCCGACTATGGCTACACCTTC
NA TRBJ1-2 many TRBV6-1 CASSLMPLGAGGYTF TGTGCCAGCAGTCTTATGCCCCTAGGGGCGGGTGGCTACACCTTC
TRBD1 TRBJ2-7 NA TRBV3-1 CASSPGQGMYEQYF TGTGCCAGCAGCCCGGGACAGGGTATGTACGAGCAGTACTTC
NA TRBJ2-7 once TRBV14 CASSQDMFAYEQYF TGTGCCAGCAGCCAAGACATGTTCGCCTACGAGCAGTACTTC
NA TRBJ1-6 many TRBV7-2 CASSLMTGNNSPLHF TGTGCCAGCAGTTTAATGACGGGCAATAATTCACCCCTCCACTTT
NA TRBJ2-7 many TRBV5-6 CASSLGTTKQYF TGTGCCAGCAGCTTGGGCACTACGAAGCAGTACTTC
NA TRBJ2-7 few TRBV7-2 CASSFRRVGEQYF TGTGCCAGCAGCTTCCGTAGGGTCGGCGAGCAGTACTTC
NA TRBJ2-7 many TRBV6-5 CASRYRYEQYF TGTGCCAGCAGGTACCGCTACGAGCAGTACTTC
NA TRBJ1-3 NA TRBV29-1 CSAETRSGNTIYF TGCAGCGCGGAAACGCGCTCTGGAAACACCATATATTTT
TRBD1 TRBJ2-2 many TRBV15 CATSRLSGGTGHTGELFF TGTGCCACCAGCAGATTGTCAGGGGGGACAGGACATACCGGGGAGCTGTTTTTT
TRBD1 TRBJ1-1 NA TRBV25-1 CASSPGQGVTEAFF TGTGCCAGCAGCCCGGGACAGGGGGTCACTGAAGCCTTCTTT
TRBD1 TRBJ2-7 many TRBV7-9 CASSPTGQGSYEQYF TGTGCCAGCAGCCCTACGGGACAGGGCTCCTACGAGCAGTACTTC
NA TRBJ1-5 NA TRBV10-3 CAISTTYQPQHF TGTGCCATCAGTACGACTTATCAGCCCCAGCATTTT
NA TRBJ2-2 NA TRBV10-1 CASSEGSPIRDGELFF TGCGCCAGCAGTGAGGGATCACCTATCAGGGACGGGGAGCTGTTTTTT
NA TRBJ1-2 NA TRBV29-1 CSVEVAGGGSYTF TGCAGCGTTGAAGTCGCGGGGGGCGGCAGCTACACCTTC
NA TRBJ1-5 NA TRBV19 CASRTGRGFEDQPQHF TGTGCCAGTAGGACCGGACGGGGTTTCGAGGATCAGCCCCAGCATTTT
NA TRBJ1-2 many TRBV5-8 CASSFNQATYGYTF TGTGCCAGCAGCTTTAATCAGGCCACCTATGGCTACACCTTC
NA TRBJ2-2 once TRBV30 CAWSGDRVGTGELFF TGTGCCTGGAGTGGTGACCGCGTAGGCACCGGGGAGCTGTTTTTT
NA TRBJ2-2 many TRBV19 CASSILTGELFF TGTGCCAGTAGTATACTGACCGGGGAGCTGTTTTTT
NA TRBJ1-5 NA TRBV7-6 CATSLGDSNQPQHF TGTGCCACATCCCTGGGGGACAGCAATCAGCCCCAGCATTTT
NA TRBJ1-2 NA TRBV29-1 CSVGWDTGAPGYTF TGCAGCGTTGGCTGGGACACCGGAGCTCCTGGCTACACCTTC
NA TRBJ1-2 NA TRBV2 CAYQGGGYTF TGTGCCTACCAGGGCGGTGGCTACACCTTC
NA TRBJ2-1 few TRBV9 CASSGSRDGSYNEQFF TGTGCCAGCAGCGGATCCCGGGACGGGTCCTACAATGAGCAGTTCTTC
NA TRBJ1-5 NA TRBV18 CASSPGEIGNQPQHF TGTGCCAGCTCACCAGGGGAGATTGGCAATCAGCCCCAGCATTTT
TRBD1 TRBJ1-5 many TRBV5-6 CASSHLGDRSPSPQHF TGTGCCAGCAGCCACCTTGGGGACAGGTCCCCTTCGCCCCAGCATTTT
NA TRBJ2-7 few TRBV28 CASSFRGESSYEQYF TGTGCCAGCAGTTTCCGAGGAGAGTCGTCCTACGAGCAGTACTTC
NA TRBJ2-1 few TRBV7-9 CASSPRASEQFF TGTGCCAGCAGCCCAAGGGCCTCTGAGCAGTTCTTC
NA TRBJ2-7 many TRBV4-1 CASSQLHAWEQYF TGCGCCAGCAGCCAATTGCACGCGTGGGAGCAGTACTTC
TRBD2 TRBJ2-5 many TRBV6-5 CASSPTSGETQYF TGTGCCAGCAGCCCAACTAGCGGAGAGACCCAGTACTTC
TRBD2 TRBJ2-2 NA TRBV12-3/TRBV12-4 CASSPVGGRRSGELFF TGTGCCAGCAGTCCAGTGGGAGGGCGTCGTTCCGGGGAGCTGTTTTTT